The sample holds many counts of the clone carrying this TCR beta chain. V lost 0 bases to trimming and J lost 1 base, with 8 bases between them. The CDR3 has 14 residues. CDR1 and CDR2 (germline): SGHRS, YFSETQ. The data derive from a study of identical twins. TCRdb re-analysed the 5' RACE reads in MiXCR, keeping a single row per CDR3 protein. The sample has around 960,000 distinct CDR3 sequences, 10% to 15% seen once. The data also belong to a second study, concerning yellow fever vaccine responses in identical twins.

J is TRBJ2-7 and V is TRBV5-1, with D uncertain. This TCR was recovered from a woman in her late teens or twenties in good health. The source material was PBMCs. The CDR3 nucleotides are TGCGCCAGCAGCTTGGATCCAGCATCCTACGAGCAGTACTTC. Translation gives CASSLDPASYEQYF.